This T cell receptor beta chain was identified during a study of OX40 agonist ivuxolimab in advanced cancers. About the research overall: The patients received ivuxolimab by intravenous route every 2 weeks at 0.01 to 10 mg/kg.

Findings and limits, study-wide: Also showing low normalized T-cell clonal expansion were some of the nonresponders. With doses of 0.1-3.0 mg/kg, partial responders showed among the lowest clonal expansion.

Details on this clone: Its specificity is not known.

Profiled with immunoSEQ multiplex PCR; TCRdb holds only in-frame clones, not every one. Of around 58,000 clones in the sample, about 89% are singletons; the top ten hold 1.3% to 1.5%. Germline loops: CDR1 MRHNA, CDR2 SNTAGT. The CDR3 spans 15 residues. The trim removed 5 bases at V and 4 bases at J, leaving 8 bases unmatched. Sequencing used CD4+ or CD8+ T cells sorted from blood, obtained in a trial of the OX40 agonist ivuxolimab. The V call is TRBV6-4, the J call TRBJ1-1; TRBD1 matches at 9 bases. This TCR derives from an adult with an advanced solid tumor such as melanoma, head and neck, liver or kidney cancer. The DNA for the CDR3 is TGTGCCAGCAGTCCCCGGACAGGGGCGGTCACTGAAGCTTTCTTT. It encodes CASSPRTGAVTEAFF.